This TCR beta chain was identified in a study of blood T cell repertoires in COVID-19 (TCRdb year 2020). Notes on the research overall: Collaborator samples came from the United States, Italy and Spain and covered acute and convalescent phases of COVID-19. The material from the prospective study consisted of cDNA or gDNA derived from T cells, B-cell-depleted T cells, or PBMCs. The dataset comprised deeply sampled blood TCRbeta repertoires from subjects exposed to, actively infected with, or recovered from COVID-19. The repertoires were made available in a free public database intended to serve as a resource for research on the immune response to SARS-CoV-2. The samples were drawn from the first 160 participants of the ongoing ImmuneRACE study and from 1,200 or so subjects provided by 6 global collaborators. The sample metadata nearly always contained a de-identified subject ID, COVID-19 status, age in years and sex. Where available, HLA class I and class II types were obtained from metadata supplied by the sample provider rather than from assay-based typing. Broader findings and caveats from the paper: How much clinical and demographic metadata was included differed by source and by participant, and the metadata was provided uncurated.

TCRbeta CDR3 regions were amplified from genomic DNA by means of the immunoSEQ Assay, a bias-controlled multiplex PCR. On the study's bioinformatics: Within the assay, amplification of reference gene primers was used to estimate how many nucleated cells each sample contained. To quantify the absolute abundance of each unique TCRbeta CDR3 rearrangement, sequence reads were collapsed and filtered. Productive Simpson clonality was computed per sample as the square root of Simpson's diversity index over productive rearrangements. What TCRdb holds here is the immuneACCESS table cut down to in-frame rearrangements. Part of the clones is not present; checked against another copy, under half of the missing clones reflect an unresolved V gene, and the others are unexplained. Clonal size and the V and J genes are those of that table, whereas D and trimming came from the DNA. This sample has 250,000 to 300,000 clones in its table, and roughly nine tenths of those were observed once. The top ten constitute 2% to 2.5% of the sample.

Points on this clone: What this receptor recognizes is not known. Base qualities are not provided; no much larger clone lies one nucleotide away.

Each collaborating institution followed its own protocols to collect whole blood in K2EDTA tubes. For TCRbeta analysis, collaborator samples were shipped as frozen whole blood, as isolated PBMCs, or as DNA extracted from either sample type. V lost 6 bases and J lost 5 bases, and the count of bases not matched to a germline gene is 6. The CDR3 numbers 15 residues from cysteine through phenylalanine. The read is trimmed to its CDR3 DNA, 45 bases read in frame from base 1. The germline V gene supplies CDR1 ENHRY and CDR2 SYGVKD. The sequence came from a man aged 45-65 years with acute or convalescent COVID-19. What was sequenced was peripheral blood. This chain is built from TRBV10-3 and TRBJ1-5, and TRBD1 aligns with 11 junction nucleotides. The DNA reads as follows: TGTGCCATCAGCGGGACAGGGGGTGTGGATCAGCCCCAGCATTTT. Translated, it gives CAISGTGGVDQPQHF.